This T cell receptor beta chain was captured in a study of Graves' ophthalmopathy and Graves' hyperthyroidism. Trimming removed 0 bases from V and 4 bases from J, with 12 bases in between. The germline CDR1 and CDR2 sequences are MNHEY and SVGAGI. CDR3 length equals 15 residues. For repertoire sequencing, the TCR beta CDR3 regions were amplified from RNA transcripts. In the first round, RT-PCR was carried out with HTBI primers, and a multiplex PCR formed the second round. Using its own MiXCR run on the multiplex PCR reads, TCRdb lists one record per CDR3 protein. Of roughly 400,000 distinct CDR3 sequences in the sample, about a sixth were seen once. This clonotype turned up a few times.

The material sequenced was peripheral blood. The V call is TRBV6-5, the J call TRBJ1-2; D gene unclear. The receptor was isolated from a woman between 18 and 29 years old with Graves' ophthalmopathy. The CDR3 reads CASSYSGGLGYGYTF. The CDR3 DNA is TGTGCCAGCAGTTACTCAGGAGGGCTTGGCTATGGCTACACCTTC.